The present T cell receptor beta chain was sequenced within a study of OX40 agonist ivuxolimab in advanced cancers. Study-level background: Among those treated, three patients had partial responses, one with hepatocellular carcinoma and two with cutaneous melanoma.

Clones were sequenced by immunoSEQ multiplex PCR, and TCRdb holds only the in-frame ones, with some missing. The repertoire includes under 55,000 clones, approximately 87% of them detected once, and under 8.5% sits in the top ten. This TCR derives from an adult with an advanced solid tumor such as melanoma, head and neck, liver or kidney cancer. The sample was CD4+ or CD8+ T cells sorted from blood, taken in a trial of the OX40 agonist ivuxolimab.

The CDR3 region has the DNA TGCGCCAGCAGCTCCACAGGACTTAAGCCTAGCACAGATACGCAGTATTTT. Residues: CASSSTGLKPSTDTQYF. The chain carries TRBV5-1 and TRBJ2-3, with D tentatively TRBD1 or TRBD2 (5 bases each). This CDR3 is 17 amino acids long. Germline V gives CDR1 SGHRS, CDR2 YFSETQ. V lost 3 bases, J lost 0 bases, and 17 bases lay in between.